This record concerns one T cell receptor beta chain sequence. Its antigen is as yet unknown. These data belong to a study of cytomegalovirus exposure and HLA in healthy donors. Points from the study as a whole: Reportedly, HLA-A and HLA-B alleles of most subjects were accurately predicted from TCR beta. Later analysis suggested links between common viral pathogens and several top significant clusters.

The junction had 13 bases not matched to a gene; V was cut back by 4 bases and J by 4 bases. Per the germline V gene, CDR1 is SGHNT and CDR2 is YYREEE (reference sequence). This CDR3 contains 17 residues. Primers included in the PCR were 60 Vbeta and 13 Jbeta primers. Sequenced by immunoSEQ multiplex PCR; TCRdb stores in-frame clones only, minus some. The repertoire has 100,000 or so clones, 70% to 80% of them found once; the top ten carry 2.6%. The rearrangement links TRBV5-4 to TRBJ2-5; 10 bases align to TRBD2. This clonotype was sampled from a man in his fifties in good health and CMV-seropositive. Sequenced: PBMCs. The CDR3: CASSPSGRAAMGETQYF. CDR3 sequence (DNA): TGTGCCAGCAGCCCAAGCGGGAGGGCCGCTATGGGAGAGACCCAGTACTTC.